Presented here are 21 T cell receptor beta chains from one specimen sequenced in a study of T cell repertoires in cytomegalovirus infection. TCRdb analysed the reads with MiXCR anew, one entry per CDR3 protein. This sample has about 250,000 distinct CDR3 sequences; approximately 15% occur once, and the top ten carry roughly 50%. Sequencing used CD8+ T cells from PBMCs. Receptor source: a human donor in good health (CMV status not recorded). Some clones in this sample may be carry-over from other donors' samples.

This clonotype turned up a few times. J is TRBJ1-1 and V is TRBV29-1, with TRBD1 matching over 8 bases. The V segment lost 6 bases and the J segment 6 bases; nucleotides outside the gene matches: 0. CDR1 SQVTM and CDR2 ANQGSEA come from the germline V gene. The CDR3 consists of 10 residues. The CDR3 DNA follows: TGCAGCGTGGGACAGGCTGAAGCTTTCTTT. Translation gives CSVGQAEAFF.

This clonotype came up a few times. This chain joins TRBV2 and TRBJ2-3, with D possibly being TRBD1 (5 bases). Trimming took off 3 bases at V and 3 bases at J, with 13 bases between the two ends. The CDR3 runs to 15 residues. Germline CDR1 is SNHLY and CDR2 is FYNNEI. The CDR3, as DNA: TGTGCCAGCAGTGACAACAGGATCTGGACAGATACGCAGTATTTT. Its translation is CASSDNRIWTDTQYF.

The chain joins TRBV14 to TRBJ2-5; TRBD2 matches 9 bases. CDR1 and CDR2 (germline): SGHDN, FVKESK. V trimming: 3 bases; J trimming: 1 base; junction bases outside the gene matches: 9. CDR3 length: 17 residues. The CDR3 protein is CASSQLDGTSPQETQYF. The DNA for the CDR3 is TGTGCCAGCAGCCAGTTAGACGGGACTAGCCCCCAAGAGACCCAGTACTTC.

The CDR3 loop reads CASSLPGEPYEQYF. In nucleotides, the CDR3 is TGTGCCAGCAGCTTACCGGGCGAACCCTACGAGCAGTACTTC. This rearrangement joins TRBV7-3 to TRBJ2-7; no firm D call. The V and J ends lost 2 bases and 2 bases respectively, with 10 bases between them. The CDR3 has 14 residues. Germline V gene sequence: CDR1 SGHTA, CDR2 FQGTGA.

CDR3 sequence (DNA): TGTGCCAGCAGCTTAGTGGGGGCAGACCAAGAGACCCAGTACTTC. It is translated as CASSLVGADQETQYF. The chain links TRBV7-9 to TRBJ2-5, with D perhaps TRBD1 (6 bases). The CDR3 is 15 residues long. The V end lost 1 base, the J end lost 0 bases, and 9 bases lay between the germline ends. Germline CDR1 reads SEHNR; CDR2 reads FQNEAQ (reference sequence).

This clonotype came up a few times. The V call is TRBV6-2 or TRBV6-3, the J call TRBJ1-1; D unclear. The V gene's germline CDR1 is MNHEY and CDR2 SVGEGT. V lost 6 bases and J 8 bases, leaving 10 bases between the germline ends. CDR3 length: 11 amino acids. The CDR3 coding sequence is TGTGCCAGCAGGGGCGACATCGAAGCTTTCTTT. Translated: CASRGDIEAFF.

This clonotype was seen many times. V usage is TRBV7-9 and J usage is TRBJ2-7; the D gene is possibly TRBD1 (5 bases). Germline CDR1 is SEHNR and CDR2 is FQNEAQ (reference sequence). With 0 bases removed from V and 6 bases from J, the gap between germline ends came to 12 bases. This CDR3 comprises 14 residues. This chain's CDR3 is CASSLAADNREQYF. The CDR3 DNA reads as TGTGCCAGCAGCTTAGCGGCGGACAACCGCGAGCAGTACTTC.

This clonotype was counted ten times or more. The CDR3 sequence: CASSKPGTQEQFF. CDR3 in DNA: TGTGCCAGCAGCAAACCCGGGACCCAAGAGCAGTTCTTC. The chain has TRBV7-9 and TRBJ2-1, with D tentatively TRBD1 or TRBD2 (5 bases each). This CDR3 comprises 13 residues. Germline lookup yields CDR1 SEHNR and CDR2 FQNEAQ (reference sequence). Between the trimmed V and J ends, which lost 5 bases and 10 bases, there was a span of 15 bases.

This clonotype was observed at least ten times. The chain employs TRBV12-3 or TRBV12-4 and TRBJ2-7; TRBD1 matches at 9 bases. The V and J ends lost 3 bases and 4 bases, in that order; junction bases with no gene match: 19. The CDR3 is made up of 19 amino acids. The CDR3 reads CASSFSPEPDRGSSYEQYF. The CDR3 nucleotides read TGTGCCAGCAGTTTTTCTCCGGAACCGGACAGGGGTTCGTCTTACGAGCAGTACTTC.

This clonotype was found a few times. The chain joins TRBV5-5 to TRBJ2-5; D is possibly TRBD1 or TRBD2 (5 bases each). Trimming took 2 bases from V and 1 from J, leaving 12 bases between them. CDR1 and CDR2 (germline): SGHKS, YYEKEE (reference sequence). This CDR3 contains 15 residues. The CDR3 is CASSFRDGSQETQYF. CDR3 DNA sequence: TGTGCCAGCAGCTTTCGGGACGGATCCCAAGAGACCCAGTACTTC.

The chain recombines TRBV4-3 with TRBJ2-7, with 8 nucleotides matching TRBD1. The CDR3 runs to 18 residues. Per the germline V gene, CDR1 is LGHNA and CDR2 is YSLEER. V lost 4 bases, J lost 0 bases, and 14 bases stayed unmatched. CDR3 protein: CASSPGAGGDGSSYEQYF. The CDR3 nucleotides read TGCGCCAGCAGCCCAGGAGCAGGGGGCGACGGGAGCTCCTACGAGCAGTACTTC.

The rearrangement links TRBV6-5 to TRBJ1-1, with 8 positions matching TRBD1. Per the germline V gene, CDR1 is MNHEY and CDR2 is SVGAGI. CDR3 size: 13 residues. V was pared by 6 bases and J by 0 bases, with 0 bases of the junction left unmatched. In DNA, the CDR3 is TGTGCCAGCAGGACAGGGGTGAACACTGAAGCTTTCTTT. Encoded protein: CASRTGVNTEAFF.

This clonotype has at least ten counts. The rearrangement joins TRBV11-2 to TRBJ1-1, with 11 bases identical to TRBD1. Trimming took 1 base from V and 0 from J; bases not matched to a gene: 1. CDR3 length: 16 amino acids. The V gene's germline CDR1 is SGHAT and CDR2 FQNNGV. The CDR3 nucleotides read TGTGCCAGCAGCTTAGGGACAGGGGGCTTGAACACTGAAGCTTTCTTT. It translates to CASSLGTGGLNTEAFF.

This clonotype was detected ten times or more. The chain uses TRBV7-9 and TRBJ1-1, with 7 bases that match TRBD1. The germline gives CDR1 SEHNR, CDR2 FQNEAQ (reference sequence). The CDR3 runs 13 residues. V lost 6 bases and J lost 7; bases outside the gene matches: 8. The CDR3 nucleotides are TGTGCCAGCAGTCAAGGGGGCCTCGGTGAAGCTTTCTTT. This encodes CASSQGGLGEAFF.

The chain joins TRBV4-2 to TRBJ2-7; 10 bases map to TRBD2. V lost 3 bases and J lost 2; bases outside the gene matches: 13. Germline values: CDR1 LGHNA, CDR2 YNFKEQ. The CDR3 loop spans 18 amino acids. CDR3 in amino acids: CASSQNTLGLAVTYEQYF. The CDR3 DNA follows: TGTGCCAGCAGCCAGAATACATTAGGACTAGCGGTTACCTACGAGCAGTACTTC.

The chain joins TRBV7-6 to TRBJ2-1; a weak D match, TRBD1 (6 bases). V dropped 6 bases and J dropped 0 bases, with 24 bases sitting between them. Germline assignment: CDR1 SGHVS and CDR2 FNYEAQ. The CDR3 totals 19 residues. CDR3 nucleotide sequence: TGTGCCAGCAGTAAACCGGGACATGTGGCCCTATACTCCTACAATGAGCAGTTCTTC. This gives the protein CASSKPGHVALYSYNEQFF.

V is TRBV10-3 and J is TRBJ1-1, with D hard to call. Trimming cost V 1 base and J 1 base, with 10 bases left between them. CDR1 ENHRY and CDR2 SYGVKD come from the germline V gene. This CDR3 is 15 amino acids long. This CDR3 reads CAISELGGSNTEAFF. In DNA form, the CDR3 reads TGTGCCATCAGTGAGTTGGGAGGGTCGAACACTGAAGCTTTCTTT.

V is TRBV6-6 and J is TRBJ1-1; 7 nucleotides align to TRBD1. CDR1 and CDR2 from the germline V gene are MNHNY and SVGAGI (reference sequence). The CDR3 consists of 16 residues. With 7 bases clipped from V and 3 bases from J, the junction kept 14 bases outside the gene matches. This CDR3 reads CASTPSSFRGDTEAFF. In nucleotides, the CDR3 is TGTGCCAGCACTCCCTCCAGCTTCAGGGGGGACACTGAAGCTTTCTTT.

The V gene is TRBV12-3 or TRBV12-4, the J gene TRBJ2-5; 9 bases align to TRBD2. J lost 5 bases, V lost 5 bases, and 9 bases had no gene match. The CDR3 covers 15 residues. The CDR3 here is CASSPVAGGAETQYF. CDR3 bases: TGTGCCAGCAGTCCCGTGGCGGGGGGGGCGGAGACCCAGTACTTC.

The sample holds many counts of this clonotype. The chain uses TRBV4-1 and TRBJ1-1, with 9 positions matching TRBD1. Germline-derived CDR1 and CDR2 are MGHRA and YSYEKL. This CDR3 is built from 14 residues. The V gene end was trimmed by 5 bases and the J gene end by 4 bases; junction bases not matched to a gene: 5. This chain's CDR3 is CASSAQGAVTEAFF. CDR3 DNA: TGCGCCAGCAGCGCACAGGGGGCTGTCACTGAAGCTTTCTTT.

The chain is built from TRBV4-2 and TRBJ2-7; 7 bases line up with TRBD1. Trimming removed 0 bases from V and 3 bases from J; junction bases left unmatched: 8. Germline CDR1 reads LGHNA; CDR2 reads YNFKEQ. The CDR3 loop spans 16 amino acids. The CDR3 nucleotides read TGTGCCAGCAGCCAAGAGGGGACAGCCCCAAACTACGAGCAGTACTTC. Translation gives CASSQEGTAPNYEQYF.